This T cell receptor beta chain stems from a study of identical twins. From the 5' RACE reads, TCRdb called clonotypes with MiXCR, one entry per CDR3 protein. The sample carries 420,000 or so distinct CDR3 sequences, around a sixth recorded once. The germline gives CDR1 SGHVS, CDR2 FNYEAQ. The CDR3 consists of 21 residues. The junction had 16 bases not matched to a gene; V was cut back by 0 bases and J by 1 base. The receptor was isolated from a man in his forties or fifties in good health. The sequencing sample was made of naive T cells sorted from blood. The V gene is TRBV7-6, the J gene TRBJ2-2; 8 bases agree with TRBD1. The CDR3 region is CASSLASKIPGGPGNTGELFF. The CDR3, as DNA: TGTGCCAGCAGCTTAGCGTCGAAAATACCAGGGGGCCCCGGGAACACCGGGGAGCTGTTTTTT. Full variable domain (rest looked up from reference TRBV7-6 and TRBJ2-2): GAGVSQSPRYKVTKRGQDVALRCDPISGHVSLYWYRQALGQGPEFLTYFNYEAQQDKSGLPNDRFSAERPEGSISTLTIQRTEQRDSAMYRCASSLASKIPGGPGNTGELFFGEGSRLTVL.